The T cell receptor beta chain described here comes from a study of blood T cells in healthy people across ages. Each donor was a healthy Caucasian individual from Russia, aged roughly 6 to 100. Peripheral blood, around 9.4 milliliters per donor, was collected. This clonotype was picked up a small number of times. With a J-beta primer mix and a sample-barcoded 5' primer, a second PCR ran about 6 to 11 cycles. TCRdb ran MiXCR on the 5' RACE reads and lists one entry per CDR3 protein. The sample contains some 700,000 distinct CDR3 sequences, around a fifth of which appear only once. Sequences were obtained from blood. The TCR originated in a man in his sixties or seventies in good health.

In DNA form, the CDR3 reads TGTGCCAGCAGTCCCCGGCCTGGTACGCAGTATTTT. The encoded protein is CASSPRPGTQYF. The gene calls are TRBV12-3 or TRBV12-4 and TRBJ2-3; D gene ambiguous. The V gene lost 5 bases and the J gene lost 8 bases, with 11 bases spanning the gap. The CDR3 runs 12 residues.